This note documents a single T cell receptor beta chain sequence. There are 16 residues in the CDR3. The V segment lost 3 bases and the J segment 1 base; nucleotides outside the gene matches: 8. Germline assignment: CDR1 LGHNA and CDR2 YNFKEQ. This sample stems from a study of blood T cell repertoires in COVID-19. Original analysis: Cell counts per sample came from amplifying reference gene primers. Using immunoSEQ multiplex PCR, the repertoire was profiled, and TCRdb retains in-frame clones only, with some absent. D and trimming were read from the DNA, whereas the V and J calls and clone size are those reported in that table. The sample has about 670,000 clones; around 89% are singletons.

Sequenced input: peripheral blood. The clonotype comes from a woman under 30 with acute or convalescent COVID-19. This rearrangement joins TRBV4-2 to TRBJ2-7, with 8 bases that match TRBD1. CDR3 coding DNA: TGTGCCAGCAGCCAGGAGGGGACAGGCTCTTCCTACGAGCAGTACTTC. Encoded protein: CASSQEGTGSSYEQYF.